The 8 T cell receptor beta chains reported below all come from one sample, sequenced in a study of prognosis after radiotherapy for stage I lung cancer. Using two-round multiplex PCR, the authors amplified TCR beta CDR3 from genomic DNA. Individual primers that were specific to each TRBV and TRBJ gene served in first-round PCR. Using its own MiXCR run on the multiplex PCR reads, TCRdb lists one record per CDR3 protein. The table records 11,000 to 15,000 distinct CDR3 sequences, 55% to 60% of them present only once. The material sequenced was PBMCs, taken before or after stereotactic body radiation therapy (not recorded which). All receptors come from a donor at least 50 years old with non-small cell lung cancer.

The chain recombines TRBV5-5 with TRBJ1-2; no reliable D call. This CDR3 has 16 residues. V gave up 4 bases and J gave up 4 bases, with 20 bases separating them. In germline, CDR1 is SGHKS, CDR2 YYEKEE (reference sequence). This chain's CDR3 is CASSRTSPAASYGYTF. CDR3 nucleotide sequence: TGTGCCAGCAGCCGTACTTCTCCGGCAGCCTCCTATGGCTACACCTTC. Full variable domain (outside the CDR3, taken from reference TRBV5-5 and TRBJ1-2): DAGVTQSPTHLIKTRGQQVTLRCSPISGHKSVSWYQQVLGQGPQFIFQYYEKEERGRGNFPDRFSARQFPNYSSELNVNALLLGDSALYLCASSRTSPAASYGYTFGSGTRLTVV.

The CDR3 protein is CASSLPGTGSQAFF. The CDR3 nucleotides are TGTGCCAGCAGCTTACCTGGGACAGGGTCCCAAGCTTTCTTT. The chain carries TRBV7-2 and TRBJ1-1; 9 nucleotides match TRBD1. The CDR3 sequence is 14 residues long. Trimming at V came to 2 bases and at J to 9 bases, leaving 7 bases not matched to a gene. In germline, CDR1 is SGHTA, CDR2 FQGNSA.

This clonotype was observed many times. This chain's CDR3 is CASSLLGHNEQFF. The CDR3 nucleotides are TGTGCCAGCAGCCTCCTAGGACACAATGAGCAGTTCTTC. The chain uses TRBV3-1 and TRBJ2-1; D not resolved. The V end was cut by 4 bases, the J end by 5 bases, with 9 bases between. CDR1 is LGHDT, CDR2 YNNKEL, per germline (reference sequence). This CDR3 is built from 13 residues.

This clonotype has ten or more counts. The gene calls are TRBV7-6 and TRBJ2-5, with 10 bases aligning to TRBD1. V was pared by 4 bases and J by 2 bases, with 4 bases of the junction left unmatched. Germline V gene sequence: CDR1 SGHVS, CDR2 FNYEAQ. The CDR3 spans 15 residues. CDR3 loop: CASSSRTGGQETQYF. DNA of the CDR3: TGTGCCAGCAGCTCAAGGACAGGGGGGCAAGAGACCCAGTACTTC.

V usage is TRBV6-2 or TRBV6-3 and J usage is TRBJ1-5, with a tentative D call TRBD1 (5 bases). The V gene's germline CDR1 is MNHEY and CDR2 SVGEGT. This CDR3 comprises 13 residues. V lost 5 bases to trimming and J lost 0 bases, with 5 bases between them. The DNA of the CDR3 is TGTGCCAGCAGTGGGGGTAGCAATCAGCCCCAGCATTTT. As protein: CASSGGSNQPQHF.

This clonotype has ten or more counts. The chain links TRBV19 to TRBJ2-4; D unclear. There are 14 residues in the CDR3. V was pared by 4 bases and J by 0 bases, with 7 bases between. CDR1 is LNHDA and CDR2 is SQIVND in the germline V gene (reference sequence). The CDR3 coding sequence is TGTGCCAGTAGTACTAATATAGCCAAAAACATTCAGTACTTC. It translates to CASSTNIAKNIQYF. Together with reference TRBV19 and TRBJ2-4, the CDR3 gives the full variable domain: DGGITQSPKYLFRKEGQNVTLSCEQNLNHDAMYWYRQDPGQGLRLIYYSQIVNDFQKGDIAEGYSVSREKKESFPLTVTSAQKNPTAFYLCASSTNIAKNIQYFGAGTRLSVL.

In its sample, this clonotype ranks as medium-sized (0.01 to 0.1%). CDR3 sequence (DNA): TGTGCCAGCAGCTTACGGGCTAGCGGGATCACCGGGGAGCTGTTTTTT. It yields the protein CASSLRASGITGELFF. The chain is built from TRBV7-3 and TRBJ2-2; 9 bases agree with TRBD2. From germline, CDR1 is SGHTA and CDR2 FQGTGA. With V trimmed by 2 bases and J by 4 bases, 5 bases remained unmatched. The CDR3 covers 16 residues.

The V and J genes are TRBV11-2 and TRBJ1-6; perhaps TRBD1 as D (5 bases). Trimming took off 3 bases at V and 6 bases at J, with 21 bases between the two ends. Looked up from germline, CDR1 is SGHAT and CDR2 is FQNNGV. The CDR3 is 18 amino acids. CDR3 sequence: CASSFSTWGGASNSPLHF. CDR3 nucleotides: TGTGCCAGCAGCTTCAGTACCTGGGGAGGGGCGAGTAATTCACCCCTCCACTTT.